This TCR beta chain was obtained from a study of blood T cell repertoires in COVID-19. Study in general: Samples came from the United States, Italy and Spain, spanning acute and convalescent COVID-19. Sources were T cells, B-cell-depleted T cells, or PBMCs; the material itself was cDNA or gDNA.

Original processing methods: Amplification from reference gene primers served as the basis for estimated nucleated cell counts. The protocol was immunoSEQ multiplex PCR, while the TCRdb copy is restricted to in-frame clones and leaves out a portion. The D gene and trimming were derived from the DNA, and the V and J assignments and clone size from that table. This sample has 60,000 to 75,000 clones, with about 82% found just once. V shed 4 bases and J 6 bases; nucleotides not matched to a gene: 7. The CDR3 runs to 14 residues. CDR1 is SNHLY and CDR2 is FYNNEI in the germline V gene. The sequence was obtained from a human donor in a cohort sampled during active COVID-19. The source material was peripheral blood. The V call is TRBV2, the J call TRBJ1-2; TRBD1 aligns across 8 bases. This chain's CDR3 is CASSAWQGADGYTF. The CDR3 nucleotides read TGTGCCAGCAGTGCTTGGCAGGGGGCGGATGGCTACACCTTC. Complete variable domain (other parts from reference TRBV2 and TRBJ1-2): EPEVTQTPSHQVTQMGQEVILRCVPISNHLYFYWYRQILGQKVEFLVSFYNNEISEKSEIFDDQFSVERPDGSNFTLKIRSTKLEDSAMYFCASSAWQGADGYTFGSGTRLTVV.